The 9 T cell receptor beta chains below come from one sample, sequenced in a study of CD8 T cells in Susac syndrome. Random hexamers were used to reverse transcribe the RNA input (0.5 to 1 ug). TCRdb analysed the immunoSEQ multiplex PCR reads with MiXCR anew, one entry per CDR3 protein. This sample carries 110,000 to 150,000 distinct CDR3 sequences, approximately 96% of them seen once, and the ten largest clones take roughly 0.08%. The sequenced sample was CD4+ T cells from PBMCs. These receptors originate from a human donor with Susac syndrome.

The V and J genes are TRBV4-1 and TRBJ1-6; 9 bases line up with TRBD1. J was trimmed by 9 bases and V by 4 bases; bases with no gene match: 16. Germline assignment: CDR1 MGHRA and CDR2 YSYEKL. The CDR3 runs 18 residues. The CDR3 nucleotides are TGCGCCAGCAGCCGCCTTTCAATCCCAGACAGGGGGAGTTCACCCCTCCACTTT. Protein: CASSRLSIPDRGSSPLHF.

The chain links TRBV24-1 to TRBJ2-3, with D possibly TRBD2 on 5 matching bases. Trimming took 7 bases from V and 3 from J, leaving 22 bases between them. The CDR3 has 17 amino acids. Germline V gene data show CDR1 as KGHDR and CDR2 as SFDVKD. CDR3 protein: CATSKGNRAGVTDTQYF. The CDR3 nucleotides read TGTGCCACCAGCAAAGGGAATAGGGCCGGGGTAACAGATACGCAGTATTTT.

This rearrangement joins TRBV7-9 to TRBJ2-5; 8 bases align to TRBD1. CDR1 and CDR2 from the germline V gene are SEHNR and FQNEAQ (reference sequence). This CDR3 contains 14 residues. V lost 5 bases and J lost 4; bases outside the gene matches: 6. CDR3 DNA: TGTGCCAGCAGCGCCGACAGGGGAAGAGAGACCCAGTACTTC. Translated, it gives CASSADRGRETQYF.

The chain has TRBV29-1 and TRBJ2-3; D gene uncertain. The CDR3 is 12 residues long. The ends were cut back, 3 bases at V and 5 bases at J, with 9 bases in the middle. Germline V gene lookup returns CDR1 SQVTM and CDR2 ANQGSEA. The chain's CDR3 is CSVEASLDTQYF. The CDR3 DNA reads TGCAGCGTTGAGGCCAGCCTAGATACGCAGTATTTT.

This chain connects TRBV4-1 to TRBJ2-5; 8 nucleotides match TRBD1. Germline-derived CDR1 and CDR2 are MGHRA and YSYEKL. Trimming at V came to 0 bases and at J to 5 bases, leaving 5 bases not matched to a gene. The CDR3 totals 15 residues. The CDR3 DNA sequence: TGCGCCAGCAGCCAAGAACCAGGGGGCAAGGAGACCCAGTACTTC. This codes for CASSQEPGGKETQYF.

This chain links TRBV18 with TRBJ2-5, with D uncertain. With 3 bases removed from V and 1 base from J, the gap between germline ends came to 6 bases. This CDR3 is 13 amino acids long. Germline-derived CDR1 and CDR2 are KGHSH and LQKENI. This chain's CDR3 is CASSPTIQETQYF. The CDR3 DNA follows: TGTGCCAGCTCACCCACGATCCAAGAGACCCAGTACTTC.

The chain recombines TRBV20-1 with TRBJ1-2, with D possibly being TRBD1 (5 bases). The germline V gene has CDR1 DFQATT and CDR2 SNEGSKA (reference sequence). This CDR3 region has 15 residues. Trimming took 5 bases from V and 8 from J, leaving 24 bases between them. The CDR3 bases are TGCAGTGCTCCGGGACCTCGGGGGTCTAGCGGAGGCTACACCTTC. Its protein is CSAPGPRGSSGGYTF.

This clonotype was picked up one time. The gene calls are TRBV29-1 and TRBJ1-2, with D unclear. Germline loops: CDR1 SQVTM, CDR2 ANQGSEA. V was shortened by 2 bases and J by 3 bases, with 7 bases between the two germline ends. The CDR3 has 12 residues. CDR3 amino acids: CSVEPEHYGYTF. CDR3 DNA sequence: TGCAGCGTTGAACCAGAGCACTATGGCTACACCTTC. The full variable domain, completed using reference TRBV29-1 and TRBJ1-2, is SAVISQKPSRDICQRGTSLTIQCQVDSQVTMMFWYRQQPGQSLTLIATANQGSEATYESGFVIDKFPISRPNLTFSTLTVSNMSPEDSSIYLCSVEPEHYGYTFGSGTRLTVV.

The chain links TRBV24-1 to TRBJ2-1; the match to TRBD2 covers 12 bases. The ends lost 8 bases at V and 5 bases at J; junction bases unmatched: 0. CDR1 and CDR2 from the germline V gene are KGHDR and SFDVKD. CDR3 length equals 13 residues. CDR3 in amino acids: CATTSGRDNEQFF. The CDR3 DNA sequence: TGTGCCACCACTAGCGGGAGGGACAATGAGCAGTTCTTC.